This TCR beta chain was sequenced for a study of cytomegalovirus exposure and HLA in healthy donors. As regards this clone: The antigen is unknown.

The CDR3 is made up of 16 amino acids. Germline V gene sequence: CDR1 LNHDA, CDR2 SQIVND (reference sequence). Trimming removed 6 bases from V and 4 bases from J; junction bases left unmatched: 10. Study-wide points: Cytomegalovirus status was reportedly diagnosed by the classifier with high specificity and sensitivity. There were about 160 TCR beta chains listed as cytomegalovirus-associated.

Here immunoSEQ multiplex PCR was the method, and the copy in TCRdb shows in-frame clones only, minus some. The sample has about 130,000 clones; just under 85% are singletons. Source material: PBMCs. This chain connects TRBV19 to TRBJ2-1, with TRBD1 matching over 9 bases. This clonotype originated in a man aged 25 to 40 in good health and CMV-seropositive. CDR3 residues: CASSPPGTGNYNEQFF. The CDR3 DNA reads as TGTGCCAGTAGCCCTCCCGGGACAGGGAATTACAATGAGCAGTTCTTC.